This TCR beta chain derives from a study of PD-1 blockade in mismatch repair-deficient tumors. CDR1 SGHAT and CDR2 FQNNGV come from the germline V gene. Between the trimmed V and J ends, which lost 1 base and 4 bases, there was a span of 16 bases. The CDR3 runs to 16 residues. Only in-frame clones appear in the TCRdb table, and some are missing; sequencing was by immunoSEQ multiplex PCR. The table lists 120,000 or so clones, 86% of them singletons, with 13% in the top ten. The TCR-sequenced patients were a few responders to pembrolizumab. This receptor was identified in an adult with mismatch repair-deficient cancer. Sequences were derived from peripheral blood, sampled 44 weeks after starting pembrolizumab. The V gene is TRBV11-2, the J gene TRBJ1-2, with TRBD1 as a possible D gene (6 bases). The CDR3 is CASSLVGGATIYGYTF. In nucleotides, the CDR3 is TGTGCCAGCAGCTTAGTGGGGGGGGCAACGATCTATGGCTACACCTTC.